These T cell receptor beta chains were read from a single sample in a study of T cell responses to AZD1222 COVID-19 vaccine. The repertoire was sequenced with immunoSEQ multiplex PCR; TCRdb's copy has only in-frame clones and lacks some. The table lists approximately 210,000 clones, roughly 94% of them singletons. This material consisted of peripheral blood, taken 28 days after the second dose of the MenACWY control vaccine. These receptors came from an adult who received the MenACWY meningococcal vaccine as a control. CDR3s include the opening cysteine and the closing phenylalanine or tryptophan. The order of the fields is V gene, D gene, J gene, clone size, CDR3 DNA, CDR3 protein. A D gene is named only where the DNA matches it firmly. The size entry is marked missing in some rows and otherwise reads once, few, many or a size class.

V gene: TRBV25-1; D gene: TRBD2; J gene: TRBJ2-7; clone size: NA; CDR3 DNA: TGTGCCAGCAGTGAATGGTCTAGCGGGGGCCGGGCCTACGAGCAGTACTTC; CDR3 protein: CASSEWSSGGRAYEQYF
V gene: TRBV5-1; D gene: NA; J gene: TRBJ1-4; clone size: NA; CDR3 DNA: TGCGCCAGCAGCTTGGATGGGAGGAAGGAAAAACTGTTTTTT; CDR3 protein: CASSLDGRKEKLFF
V gene: TRBV3-1/TRBV3-2; D gene: TRBD1; J gene: TRBJ2-7; clone size: NA; CDR3 DNA: TGTGCCAGCAGCCAAGGACGCCGGGACAGGGGGGTCGAGCAGTACTTC; CDR3 protein: CASSQGRRDRGVEQYF
V gene: TRBV5-1; D gene: NA; J gene: TRBJ1-1; clone size: NA; CDR3 DNA: TGCGCCAGCAGCTTGGCCGAGGGGAAGGACACTGAAGCTTTCTTT; CDR3 protein: CASSLAEGKDTEAFF
V gene: TRBV15; D gene: NA; J gene: TRBJ1-3; clone size: NA; CDR3 DNA: TGTGCCACCAGCCCCCCGCCCTCTGGAAACACCATATATTTT; CDR3 protein: CATSPPPSGNTIYF
V gene: TRBV11-2; D gene: TRBD1; J gene: TRBJ1-2; clone size: NA; CDR3 DNA: TGTGCCAGCAGCCCAAATGGGGGACAGTTTCCCTATGGCTACACCTTC; CDR3 protein: CASSPNGGQFPYGYTF
V gene: TRBV24-1; D gene: NA; J gene: TRBJ1-4; clone size: once; CDR3 DNA: TGTGCCACCGGGGAAGGGACGGATAATGAAAAACTGTTTTTT; CDR3 protein: CATGEGTDNEKLFF
V gene: TRBV28; D gene: NA; J gene: TRBJ1-5; clone size: NA; CDR3 DNA: TGTGCCAGCACTTCCCTTTCGGGGTTACGGTACAATCAGCCCCAGCATTTT; CDR3 protein: CASTSLSGLRYNQPQHF
V gene: TRBV4-2; D gene: NA; J gene: TRBJ2-1; clone size: NA; CDR3 DNA: TGTGCCAGCAGCCAAGATGCGGGGGCCCGGGCTCGCAATGAGCAGTTCTTC; CDR3 protein: CASSQDAGARARNEQFF
V gene: TRBV6-5; D gene: NA; J gene: TRBJ1-1; clone size: NA; CDR3 DNA: TGTGCCAGCAGACCTAGGACGGAGAACACTGAAGCTTTCTTT; CDR3 protein: CASRPRTENTEAFF
V gene: TRBV5-7; D gene: NA; J gene: TRBJ1-6; clone size: NA; CDR3 DNA: TGTGCCAGCAGCGGGGGCCGGAGGCTATATAATTCACCCCTCCACTTT; CDR3 protein: CASSGGRRLYNSPLHF
V gene: TRBV9; D gene: TRBD1; J gene: TRBJ1-2; clone size: NA; CDR3 DNA: TGTGCCAGCAGCGTAGGTTCGAACAGGGGTGACGATGGCTACACCTTC; CDR3 protein: CASSVGSNRGDDGYTF
V gene: TRBV13; D gene: NA; J gene: TRBJ2-7; clone size: NA; CDR3 DNA: TGTGCCAGCAGCTTAACTAGTAACCACGAGCAGTACTTC; CDR3 protein: CASSLTSNHEQYF
V gene: TRBV28; D gene: NA; J gene: TRBJ1-4; clone size: NA; CDR3 DNA: TGTGCCAGCAGCCTACTATCAACTAATGAAAAACTGTTTTTT; CDR3 protein: CASSLLSTNEKLFF
V gene: TRBV7-9; D gene: TRBD2; J gene: TRBJ2-1; clone size: NA; CDR3 DNA: TGTGCCAGCAGACGGACGGTGGGACTAGCGGGAGGGCCGGGCAATGAGCAGTTCTTC; CDR3 protein: CASRRTVGLAGGPGNEQFF
V gene: TRBV7-2; D gene: TRBD2; J gene: TRBJ2-1; clone size: NA; CDR3 DNA: TGTGCCAGCAGCCTCGACCTGGCTAGCGGATACTACAATGAGCAGTTCTTC; CDR3 protein: CASSLDLASGYYNEQFF
V gene: TRBV6-2/TRBV6-3; D gene: NA; J gene: TRBJ1-5; clone size: NA; CDR3 DNA: TGTGCCAGCAGTCCCCAGGAAAGTCAGCCCCAGCATTTT; CDR3 protein: CASSPQESQPQHF
V gene: TRBV12-3/TRBV12-4; D gene: NA; J gene: TRBJ1-1; clone size: NA; CDR3 DNA: TGTGCCAGCAGTCCGGGACCCAACACTGAAGCTTTCTTT; CDR3 protein: CASSPGPNTEAFF
V gene: TRBV5-1; D gene: NA; J gene: TRBJ2-2; clone size: NA; CDR3 DNA: TGCGCCAGCAGCTTCAGGGCTACGAACACCGGGGAGCTGTTTTTT; CDR3 protein: CASSFRATNTGELFF
V gene: TRBV12-2; D gene: NA; J gene: TRBJ2-1; clone size: NA; CDR3 DNA: TGTGCAAGTCGCCCTGGACAGGCCAGGAGGAATGAGCAGTTCTTC; CDR3 protein: CASRPGQARRNEQFF
V gene: TRBV5-1; D gene: NA; J gene: TRBJ2-1; clone size: NA; CDR3 DNA: TGCGCCAGCAGCGAGGGGGTGGCCAACAATGAGCAGTTCTTC; CDR3 protein: CASSEGVANNEQFF
V gene: TRBV14; D gene: TRBD2; J gene: TRBJ2-1; clone size: NA; CDR3 DNA: TGTGCCAGCAGCCAATTTACTAGCGGGGGCTACAATGAGCAGTTCTTC; CDR3 protein: CASSQFTSGGYNEQFF
V gene: TRBV28; D gene: TRBD1; J gene: TRBJ2-7; clone size: NA; CDR3 DNA: TGTGCCAGCGCAATTCCCGGGACAGGGGGTTCATACGAGCAGTACTTC; CDR3 protein: CASAIPGTGGSYEQYF
V gene: TRBV3-1/TRBV3-2; D gene: NA; J gene: TRBJ1-1; clone size: NA; CDR3 DNA: TGTGCCAGCAGCCAAGTCCTAGGGGGTAGGGCTGAAGCTTTCTTT; CDR3 protein: CASSQVLGGRAEAFF
V gene: TRBV21-1; D gene: NA; J gene: TRBJ2-7; clone size: NA; CDR3 DNA: TGTGCCATTACGACCCCTGGGGCCTACGAGCAGTACTTC; CDR3 protein: CAITTPGAYEQYF
V gene: TRBV9; D gene: NA; J gene: TRBJ2-1; clone size: NA; CDR3 DNA: TGTGCCAGCAGCGTAGGAGCAGGGTACAATGAGCAGTTCTTC; CDR3 protein: CASSVGAGYNEQFF
V gene: TRBV12-3/TRBV12-4; D gene: NA; J gene: TRBJ1-1; clone size: NA; CDR3 DNA: TGTGCCAGCAGTTCGGGGAACACTGAAGCTTTCTTT; CDR3 protein: CASSSGNTEAFF
V gene: TRBV30; D gene: TRBD1; J gene: TRBJ1-5; clone size: NA; CDR3 DNA: TGTGCCTGCCAGACAGGGGGCTTGGGTCAGCCCCAGCATTTT; CDR3 protein: CACQTGGLGQPQHF
V gene: TRBV5-1; D gene: NA; J gene: TRBJ1-4; clone size: NA; CDR3 DNA: TGCGCCAGCAGCGTGACAGTGAATGAAAAACTGTTTTTT; CDR3 protein: CASSVTVNEKLFF
V gene: TRBV6-6; D gene: TRBD2; J gene: TRBJ2-1; clone size: NA; CDR3 DNA: TGTGCCAGCAGTCAGCCAGAGGGACTAGCGGTGGGCAATGAGCAGTTCTTC; CDR3 protein: CASSQPEGLAVGNEQFF
V gene: TRBV18; D gene: TRBD1; J gene: TRBJ2-7; clone size: once; CDR3 DNA: TGTGCCAGCTCACCCGGGACAGGGTTCAACGAGCAGTACTTC; CDR3 protein: CASSPGTGFNEQYF
V gene: TRBV27; D gene: NA; J gene: TRBJ1-2; clone size: once; CDR3 DNA: TGTGCCAGCAGTCCCGTGGGGGCGCTCCGCTATGGCTACACCTTC; CDR3 protein: CASSPVGALRYGYTF
V gene: TRBV2; D gene: TRBD2; J gene: TRBJ2-4; clone size: NA; CDR3 DNA: TGTGCCAGCAGTGACCGACTAGCGGTAGCCAAAAACATTCAGTACTTC; CDR3 protein: CASSDRLAVAKNIQYF
V gene: TRBV28; D gene: TRBD2; J gene: TRBJ2-2; clone size: NA; CDR3 DNA: TGTGCCAGCAGTTTATTACTCCTAGCGGGAGGGGGCACCGGGGAGCTGTTTTTT; CDR3 protein: CASSLLLLAGGGTGELFF
V gene: TRBV27; D gene: NA; J gene: TRBJ2-7; clone size: NA; CDR3 DNA: TGTGCCAGCAGTTTAGCGGGAAGGGGCTACGAGCAGTACTTC; CDR3 protein: CASSLAGRGYEQYF
V gene: TRBV12-1; D gene: NA; J gene: TRBJ1-1; clone size: NA; CDR3 DNA: TGTGCCAGCAGCTTTGCCCCGTACCTGACGGCTAACACTGAAGCTTTCTTT; CDR3 protein: CASSFAPYLTANTEAFF
V gene: TRBV7-3; D gene: NA; J gene: TRBJ2-3; clone size: NA; CDR3 DNA: TGTGCCAGCAGCTTAGGGGCTCGGGATACGCAGTATTTT; CDR3 protein: CASSLGARDTQYF
V gene: TRBV7-9; D gene: TRBD2; J gene: TRBJ2-1; clone size: NA; CDR3 DNA: TGTGCCAGCAGGCCAAAGACTAGCCACAATGAGCAGTTCTTC; CDR3 protein: CASRPKTSHNEQFF
V gene: TRBV5-1; D gene: NA; J gene: TRBJ1-2; clone size: NA; CDR3 DNA: TGCGCCAGCAGCCCCCGGGACGGCTATGGCTACACCTTC; CDR3 protein: CASSPRDGYGYTF
V gene: TRBV6-5; D gene: NA; J gene: TRBJ1-4; clone size: NA; CDR3 DNA: TGTGCCAGCATCCTTCAGGGAAATGAAAAACTGTTTTTT; CDR3 protein: CASILQGNEKLFF
V gene: TRBV9; D gene: NA; J gene: TRBJ2-1; clone size: NA; CDR3 DNA: TGTGCCAGCAGCGTAGGACTAGGGTCAGCGGCCTACAATGAGCAGTTCTTC; CDR3 protein: CASSVGLGSAAYNEQFF
V gene: TRBV9; D gene: NA; J gene: TRBJ1-5; clone size: NA; CDR3 DNA: TGTGCCAGCAGAGCCAAGAGGAATCAGCCCCAGCATTTT; CDR3 protein: CASRAKRNQPQHF
V gene: TRBV3-1/TRBV3-2; D gene: NA; J gene: TRBJ1-6; clone size: NA; CDR3 DNA: TGTGCCAGCAGGGGAGGGCCGGGGGCATGGAATTCACCCCTCCACTTT; CDR3 protein: CASRGGPGAWNSPLHF
V gene: TRBV5-1; D gene: NA; J gene: TRBJ1-1; clone size: NA; CDR3 DNA: TGCGCCAGCAGCCAGGGACAAGCTAACACTGAAGCTTTCTTT; CDR3 protein: CASSQGQANTEAFF
V gene: TRBV16; D gene: TRBD1; J gene: TRBJ2-7; clone size: NA; CDR3 DNA: TGTGCCAGCAGCCAAGGGACAGGGGTCCCCTACGAGCAGTACTTC; CDR3 protein: CASSQGTGVPYEQYF
V gene: TRBV28; D gene: NA; J gene: TRBJ1-5; clone size: once; CDR3 DNA: TGTGCCAGCAGTTTTCAGGGGCGGCAGCCCCAGCATTTT; CDR3 protein: CASSFQGRQPQHF
V gene: TRBV27; D gene: TRBD2; J gene: TRBJ2-7; clone size: NA; CDR3 DNA: TGTGCCAGCAAAACCCGACTAGCGGGAGGGGGGGAGCAGTACTTC; CDR3 protein: CASKTRLAGGGEQYF
V gene: TRBV30; D gene: NA; J gene: TRBJ1-2; clone size: once; CDR3 DNA: TGTGCCTGGAGTGCCCAGGGTGGCTACACCTTC; CDR3 protein: CAWSAQGGYTF
V gene: TRBV2; D gene: NA; J gene: TRBJ2-5; clone size: NA; CDR3 DNA: TGTGCCAGCAGTGTAGGGGGGAGCGAGACCCAGTACTTC; CDR3 protein: CASSVGGSETQYF
V gene: TRBV28; D gene: NA; J gene: TRBJ2-7; clone size: once; CDR3 DNA: TGTGCCAGCAGTTGGGCGAGCTCCTACGAGCAGTACTTC; CDR3 protein: CASSWASSYEQYF
V gene: TRBV5-1; D gene: NA; J gene: TRBJ2-3; clone size: NA; CDR3 DNA: TGCGCCAGCAGCTTGTCCGATAGCACAGATACGCAGTATTTT; CDR3 protein: CASSLSDSTDTQYF
V gene: TRBV11-2; D gene: TRBD2; J gene: TRBJ2-7; clone size: once; CDR3 DNA: TGTGCCAGCAGAAAACTAGCGGGAGGGGACTCCTACGAGCAGTACTTC; CDR3 protein: CASRKLAGGDSYEQYF
V gene: TRBV5-6; D gene: NA; J gene: TRBJ2-4; clone size: NA; CDR3 DNA: TGTGCCAGCAGCTTGGCGTTCGGAGGGGCCAAAAACATTCAGTACTTC; CDR3 protein: CASSLAFGGAKNIQYF